The sequence of this T cell receptor (beta chain) was determined in a study of cytomegalovirus exposure and HLA in healthy donors. Primers: 60 Vbeta forward and 13 Jbeta reverse. Only in-frame clones appear in the TCRdb table, and some are missing; sequencing was by immunoSEQ multiplex PCR. This repertoire shows about 110,000 clones, 80% to 90% found once; its top ten account for roughly 1.5%. Points on this clone: The antigen is not known.

Broader study findings: TCR beta V- and J-gene trimming, according to a later analysis, was linked to a missense DCLRE1C variant. It was about 180 TCR beta chains that were listed as cytomegalovirus-associated.

This CDR3 is built from 14 residues. The ends were cut back, 4 bases at V and 1 base at J, with 9 bases in the middle. The germline V gene encodes CDR1 SGHVS and CDR2 FQNEAQ. This clonotype was sampled from a man aged 45 to 65 in good health and CMV-seronegative. Input material: PBMCs. The V call is TRBV7-8, the J call TRBJ2-3; a weak D match, TRBD1 (6 bases). CDR3 in DNA: TGTGCCAGCAGCTCACAGGGTGGCACAGATACGCAGTATTTT. As protein: CASSSQGGTDTQYF.